This passage covers 27 T cell receptor beta chains from one sample sequenced in a study of radiotherapy plus CTLA-4 blockade in lung cancer. This table comes from immunoSEQ multiplex PCR, and its TCRdb copy is limited to in-frame clones, with some not included. Of around 45,000 clones in the sample, 76% are singletons; the top ten hold about 9%. The source material was peripheral blood, sampled from a patient treated with radiotherapy plus ipilimumab. These receptors all come from a human donor with non-small cell lung cancer who had stable disease on radiotherapy plus ipilimumab.

The chain is built from TRBV30 and TRBJ1-2, with D maybe TRBD1 (5 bases). With 4 bases removed from V and 8 bases from J, the gap between germline ends came to 32 bases. This CDR3 comprises 18 residues. Germline lookup yields CDR1 GTSNPN and CDR2 SVGIG (reference sequence). The CDR3 is CAWTAGRLGPGGVGGYTF. CDR3 DNA sequence: TGTGCCTGGACGGCGGGAAGGCTGGGACCGGGGGGGGTCGGCGGCTACACCTTC.

The chain recombines TRBV4-1 with TRBJ2-7; D gene unclear. Germline CDR1 is MGHRA and CDR2 is YSYEKL. V was pared by 4 bases and J by 6 bases, with 13 bases between. This CDR3 has 13 residues. The CDR3 reads CASSPSTSREQYF. The DNA of the CDR3 is TGCGCCAGCAGCCCTTCAACAAGCCGCGAGCAGTACTTC.

This sequence joins TRBV5-1 and TRBJ1-1; D remains unclear. Trimming stripped 1 base from V and 1 base from J, with 5 bases between. Germline V lookup: CDR1 SGHRS, CDR2 YFSETQ. This CDR3 region has 13 residues. This CDR3 reads CASSLIQNTEAFF. Here the CDR3 DNA reads TGCGCCAGCAGCTTGATTCAGAACACTGAAGCTTTCTTT.

The chain couples TRBV10-2 to TRBJ1-1, with D unclear. V was trimmed by 8 bases and J by 1 base, leaving 23 bases between them. The CDR3 consists of 17 residues. Germline CDR1 WSHSY, CDR2 SAAADI. The DNA for the CDR3 is TGCGCCAGCCCTGGAGGGCCTCATCCTCTACCGAACACTGAAGCTTTCTTT. Encoded protein: CASPGGPHPLPNTEAFF.

J is TRBJ1-2 and V is TRBV5-1; D might be TRBD1 (6 bases). The CDR3 is 13 residues long. V was trimmed by 2 bases and J by 6 bases, leaving 11 bases between them. The germline V gene has CDR1 SGHRS and CDR2 YFSETQ. The CDR3 here is CASSFIGGDGYTF. In nucleotides, the CDR3 is TGCGCCAGCAGCTTCATCGGGGGCGATGGCTACACCTTC.

The V gene is TRBV6-5, the J gene TRBJ1-1, with TRBD1 matching 8 bases. The germline V gene encodes CDR1 MNHEY and CDR2 SVGAGI. The trim removed 6 bases at V and 4 bases at J, leaving 4 bases unmatched. The CDR3 sequence is 13 residues long. CDR3 residues: CASSRTGGTEAFF. The CDR3 DNA follows: TGTGCCAGCAGCCGCACAGGGGGCACTGAAGCTTTCTTT.

V gene TRBV4-1 combines with J gene TRBJ1-4; 8 bases match TRBD1. J was trimmed by 3 bases and V by 2 bases; bases with no gene match: 2. This CDR3 has 15 residues. From germline, CDR1 is MGHRA and CDR2 YSYEKL. The CDR3 bases are TGCGCCAGCAGCCAACCGGGACAGGCTAATGAAAAACTGTTTTTT. The encoded protein is CASSQPGQANEKLFF.

V gene TRBV29-1 combines with J gene TRBJ2-5, with D perhaps TRBD1 (6 bases). V shed 4 bases and J shed 5 bases, with 11 bases lying between them. Germline loops: CDR1 SQVTM, CDR2 ANQGSEA. This CDR3 contains 12 residues. CDR3 DNA sequence: TGCAGCGTTGTGATTGGGGGCGAGACCCAGTACTTC. Encoded protein: CSVVIGGETQYF.

The V call is TRBV5-1, the J call TRBJ1-1; no clear D. The CDR3 sequence is 14 residues long. Deletions cut 4 bases from V and 0 bases from J, with 10 bases between. The V gene's germline CDR1 is SGHRS and CDR2 YFSETQ. The CDR3 region has the DNA TGCGCCAGCAGCCCTCACAAGTTGAACACTGAAGCTTTCTTT. Its protein product is CASSPHKLNTEAFF.

This chain connects TRBV4-1 to TRBJ1-5; D remains unclear. This CDR3 region has 16 residues. Trimming took 1 base from V and 6 from J, leaving 16 bases between them. The V gene's germline CDR1 is MGHRA and CDR2 YSYEKL. This chain's CDR3 is CASSQGVVITSQPQHF. CDR3 sequence (DNA): TGCGCCAGCAGCCAAGGGGTTGTGATCACGAGTCAGCCCCAGCATTTT.

This clone was seen once. This chain joins TRBV5-1 and TRBJ1-1; D not certain. Trimming took 1 base from V and 4 from J, leaving 14 bases between them. This CDR3 has 15 amino acids. Germline V CDR1 and CDR2: SGHRS, YFSETQ. Written as DNA, the CDR3 is TGCGCCAGCAGCTTGAATGCGGGAAGTGGCACTGAAGCTTTCTTT. Encoded protein: CASSLNAGSGTEAFF. The complete variable domain, with remaining parts taken from reference TRBV5-1 and TRBJ1-1, reads KAGVTQTPRYLIKTRGQQVTLSCSPISGHRSVSWYQQTPGQGLQFLFEYFSETQRNKGNFPGRFSGRQFSNSRSEMNVSTLELGDSALYLCASSLNAGSGTEAFFGQGTRLTVV.

This chain uses TRBV5-4 with TRBJ2-5, with TRBD2 matching 9 bases. V gave up 3 bases and J gave up 7 bases; unmatched junction bases: 7. The CDR3 length is 14 residues. Germline-derived CDR1 and CDR2 are SGHNT and YYREEE (reference sequence). CDR3 sequence (DNA): TGTGCCAGCAGCTCCGGGACTAGCTCCCCGACCCAGTACTTC. Its translation: CASSSGTSSPTQYF.

The gene calls are TRBV10-1 and TRBJ1-1; a weak D match, TRBD1 (6 bases). This CDR3 has 13 amino acids. Germline CDR1 is WNHNN and CDR2 is SYGVQD (reference sequence). V gave up 4 bases and J gave up 3 bases, with 9 bases separating them. CDR3 coding DNA: TGCGCCAGCAGTGCAAGGGGGGACACTGAAGCTTTCTTT. It translates to CASSARGDTEAFF.

This clone came up a few times. This sequence joins TRBV28 and TRBJ1-1; 7 nucleotides align to TRBD1. This CDR3 is built from 13 residues. V was pared by 7 bases and J by 4 bases, with 6 bases of the junction left unmatched. Germline loops: CDR1 MDHEN, CDR2 SYDVKM. The CDR3 sequence: CASMTGPATEAFF. The CDR3 DNA reads TGTGCCAGCATGACAGGGCCAGCCACTGAAGCTTTCTTT. The complete variable domain, with remaining parts taken from reference TRBV28 and TRBJ1-1, reads DVKVTQSSRYLVKRTGEKVFLECVQDMDHENMFWYRQDPGLGLRLIYFSYDVKMKEKGDIPEGYSVSREKKERFSLILESASTNQTSMYLCASMTGPATEAFFGQGTRLTVV.

The J gene is TRBJ2-2, the V gene TRBV10-3; the D call may be TRBD1 or TRBD2 (6 bases each). The CDR3 runs 15 residues. Trimming removed 3 bases at V and 5 bases at J, with 13 bases between. In germline, CDR1 is ENHRY, CDR2 SYGVKD. The CDR3 is CAISDGGAWTGELFF. In DNA, the CDR3 is TGTGCCATCAGTGACGGGGGCGCTTGGACCGGGGAGCTGTTTTTT.

This sequence joins TRBV4-3 and TRBJ1-1; TRBD1 matches at 7 bases. Trimming cost V 4 bases and J 3 bases; bases outside gene matches: 5. Germline V CDR1 and CDR2: LGHNA, YSLEER. This CDR3 comprises 14 residues. The CDR3: CASSPTTGDTEAFF. CDR3 in DNA: TGCGCCAGCAGCCCAACTACAGGGGACACTGAAGCTTTCTTT.

V usage is TRBV6-6 and J usage is TRBJ1-1; D ambiguous. CDR1 is MNHNY and CDR2 is SVGAGI in the germline V gene (reference sequence). The CDR3 totals 12 residues. Trimming left V 5 bases short and J 7 bases short, with 11 bases between. CDR3 nucleotides: TGTGCCAGCAGTCTTGCGGTAAATGAAGCTTTCTTT. Amino acid sequence: CASSLAVNEAFF.

In its sample, this clone was seen a few times. The V call is TRBV29-1, the J call TRBJ1-2; no firm D call. The V end lost 0 bases, the J end lost 8 bases, and 13 bases lay between the germline ends. Looked up from germline, CDR1 is SQVTM and CDR2 is ANQGSEA. CDR3 length: 13 residues. CDR3 bases: TGCAGCGTTGAAGATATGAGGGTAAACGGCTACACCTTC. This gives the protein CSVEDMRVNGYTF.

The rearrangement links TRBV5-6 to TRBJ2-7; D remains ambiguous. The CDR3 totals 14 residues. CDR1 is SGHDT and CDR2 is YYEEEE in the germline V gene. The germline V and J ends were trimmed by 0 bases and 3 bases, with 10 bases remaining between them. The CDR3 here is CASSLGPPDYEQYV. CDR3 in DNA: TGTGCCAGCAGCTTGGGACCCCCGGACTACGAGCAGTACGTC.

The chain has TRBV6-1 and TRBJ2-7, with D tentatively TRBD1 (5 bases). The CDR3 spans 13 residues. Germline lookup yields CDR1 MNHNS and CDR2 SASEGT. V gave up 7 bases and J gave up 6 bases, with 16 bases separating them. The CDR3 reads CASTPGASREQYV. For the CDR3, the DNA is TGTGCCAGCACCCCTGGGGCGTCCCGCGAGCAGTACGTC.

The chain combines TRBV7-2 with TRBJ1-3; D call uncertain. Germline-derived CDR1 and CDR2 are SGHTA and FQGNSA. The CDR3 length is 12 residues. The V gene lost 5 bases and the J gene lost 7 bases, with 9 bases spanning the gap. CDR3 sequence reads: CASSRSGNTIYF. The DNA of the CDR3 is TGTGCCAGCAGCCGATCGGGGAACACCATATATTTT.

The V gene is TRBV29-1, the J gene TRBJ2-5, with 7 positions matching TRBD2. This CDR3 contains 14 residues. From germline, CDR1 is SQVTM and CDR2 ANQGSEA. V lost 3 bases to trimming and J lost 1 base; unmatched junction nucleotides: 5. This CDR3 is CSVDRRLAQETQYF. In nucleotides, the CDR3 is TGCAGCGTTGATAGGCGACTAGCCCAAGAGACCCAGTACTTC.

V and J are TRBV6-5 and TRBJ1-2; D gene ambiguous. Trimming removed 7 bases at V and 2 bases at J, with 11 bases between. This CDR3 contains 13 residues. Germline CDR1 MNHEY, CDR2 SVGAGI. CDR3 nucleotides: TGTGCCAGCAAAGATCCGGACAACTATGGCTACACCTTC. Translated, it gives CASKDPDNYGYTF.

This clone was seen just once. The rearrangement joins TRBV15 to TRBJ1-6; D is unclear. CDR3 length: 17 residues. CDR1 is LNHNV, CDR2 YYDKDF, per germline (reference sequence). V was trimmed by 0 bases and J by 1 base, leaving 10 bases between them. The CDR3 DNA reads as TGTGCCACCAGCAGAGATCACAGTAAATCCTATAATTCACCCCTCCACTTT. It translates to CATSRDHSKSYNSPLHF.

The chain has TRBV5-6 and TRBJ1-5; possibly TRBD1 for D (5 bases). Germline lookup yields CDR1 SGHDT and CDR2 YYEEEE. The V end lost 1 base, the J end lost 0 bases, and 11 bases lay between the germline ends. The CDR3 has 16 amino acids. The CDR3 nucleotides are TGTGCCAGCAGCTTGTACAGGCACTATAGCAATCAGCCCCAGCATTTT. Amino acids: CASSLYRHYSNQPQHF.

The V and J genes are TRBV30 and TRBJ2-3, with 7 bases lining up with TRBD1. The V gene's germline CDR1 is GTSNPN and CDR2 SVGIG (reference sequence). Trimming cost V 2 bases and J 2 bases; bases outside gene matches: 4. The CDR3 covers 14 residues. CDR3 nucleotides: TGTGCCTGGAGTTACAGGGGTGACACAGATACGCAGTATTTT. Its translation: CAWSYRGDTDTQYF.

The CDR3 loop is CASSPWTSGDNEQFF. The CDR3 region has the DNA TGTGCCAGCTCACCCTGGACTAGCGGGGACAATGAGCAGTTCTTC. The J gene is TRBJ2-1, the V gene TRBV18; 12 bases map to TRBD2. After removal of 3 bases from V and 5 bases from J, the junction contained 2 bases not matched to a gene. Germline CDR1 KGHSH, CDR2 LQKENI. The CDR3 sequence is 15 residues long.